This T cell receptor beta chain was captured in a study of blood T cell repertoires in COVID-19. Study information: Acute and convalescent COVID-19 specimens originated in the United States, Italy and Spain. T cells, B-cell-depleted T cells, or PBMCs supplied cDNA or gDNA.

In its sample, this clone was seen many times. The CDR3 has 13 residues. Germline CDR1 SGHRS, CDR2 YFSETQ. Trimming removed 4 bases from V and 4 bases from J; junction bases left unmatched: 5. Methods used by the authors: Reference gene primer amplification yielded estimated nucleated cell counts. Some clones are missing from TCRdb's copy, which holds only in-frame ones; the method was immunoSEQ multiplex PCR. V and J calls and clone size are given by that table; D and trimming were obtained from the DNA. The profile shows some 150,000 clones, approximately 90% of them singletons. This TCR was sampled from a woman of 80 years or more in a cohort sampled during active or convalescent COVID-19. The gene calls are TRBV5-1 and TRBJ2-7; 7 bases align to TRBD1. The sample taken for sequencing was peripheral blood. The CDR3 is CASSGGQQYEQYF. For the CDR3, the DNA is TGCGCCAGCAGCGGGGGACAGCAGTACGAGCAGTACTTC.